The next 28 T cell receptor beta chains were all read from a single sample in a study of blood T cells in healthy people across ages. Through a sample-barcoded 5' primer and a J-beta primer mix, a second PCR was run for roughly 7 to 11 cycles. TCRdb reprocessed the 5' RACE reads via MiXCR and lists one record per CDR3 protein. The data hold 800,000 to 950,000 distinct CDR3 sequences, with about 28% observed a single time. These data were also filed under a second study, of T cells of mothers and their children.

The sequenced material came from blood. Source of these receptors: a woman between 40 and 50 years old in good health.

The V call is TRBV7-2, the J call TRBJ1-2; D is unclear. The CDR3 has 15 residues. CDR1 SGHTA and CDR2 FQGNSA come from the germline V gene. Between the trimmed V and J ends, which lost 2 bases and 1 base, there was a span of 11 bases. CDR3 DNA: TGTGCCAGCAGCTTAAAAGGGCCCCTTAACTATGGCTACACCTTC. Its translation is CASSLKGPLNYGYTF.

The J gene is TRBJ2-1, the V gene TRBV19; 13 nucleotides agree with TRBD2. Germline CDR1 reads LNHDA; CDR2 reads SQIVND (reference sequence). V gave up 11 bases and J gave up 6 bases; unmatched junction bases: 13. The CDR3 extends over 16 amino acids. The DNA of the CDR3 is TGTGCCGGCACGACCGGGACTAGCGGGGCCTGCAATGAGCAGTTCTTC. This codes for CAGTTGTSGACNEQFF.

This clonotype was seen more than once but under ten times. V gene TRBV11-2 combines with J gene TRBJ1-1; no clear D. Germline CDR1 SGHAT, CDR2 FQNNGV. This CDR3 has 16 amino acids. Trimming stripped 6 bases from V and 4 bases from J, with 21 bases between. CDR3 sequence: CASRQPGLLSGTEAFF. For the CDR3, the DNA is TGTGCCAGCAGACAGCCGGGCCTCCTATCGGGCACTGAAGCTTTCTTT.

The rearrangement links TRBV5-6 to TRBJ2-7; 8 bases map to TRBD2. The germline V gene has CDR1 SGHDT and CDR2 YYEEEE. With V trimmed by 0 bases and J by 0 bases, 17 bases remained unmatched. The CDR3 is made up of 20 amino acids. CDR3 in amino acids: CASSLAGGGGHGISSYEQYF. The CDR3, as DNA: TGTGCCAGCAGCTTGGCCGGGGGCGGGGGGCATGGCATTAGCTCCTACGAGCAGTACTTC.

This chain connects TRBV7-9 to TRBJ2-3, with a weak D call TRBD2 (6 bases). This CDR3 comprises 16 residues. Germline lookup yields CDR1 SEHNR and CDR2 FQNEAQ (reference sequence). Between the trimmed V and J ends, which lost 5 bases and 0 bases, there was a span of 15 bases. CDR3: CASSPRDLESTDTQYF. In DNA form, the CDR3 reads TGTGCCAGCAGCCCCCGGGACTTGGAGAGCACAGATACGCAGTATTTT.

This chain links TRBV7-2 with TRBJ2-4; D gene ambiguous. The J call is uncertain, as TRBJ2-5 better fits the DNA end. Germline CDR1 is SGHTA and CDR2 is FQGNSA. The CDR3 is 13 amino acids. This CDR3 reads CASSLVTGETQYF. CDR3 bases: TGTGCCAGCAGCTTAGTAACCGGGGAGACCCAGTACTTC.

This clonotype was picked up a small number of times. The rearrangement joins TRBV6-5 to TRBJ2-4; TRBD1 matches at 7 bases. V shed 5 bases and J 7 bases; nucleotides not matched to a gene: 5. Germline CDR1 and CDR2: MNHEY and SVGAGI. This CDR3 comprises 13 residues. The CDR3 DNA is TGTGCCAGCAGTGGACAGGTGGAGAACATTCAGTACTTC. Residues: CASSGQVENIQYF.

In this sample, this clonotype turned up once. The chain uses TRBV29-1 and TRBJ1-6; 11 bases match TRBD1. CDR1 is SQVTM, CDR2 ANQGSEA, per germline. CDR3 length: 14 amino acids. Trimming at V came to 6 bases and at J to 9 bases, leaving 7 bases not matched to a gene. The CDR3 spells CSVKEGTGGSPLHF. DNA of the CDR3: TGCAGCGTAAAAGAGGGGACAGGGGGTTCACCCCTCCACTTT. The full variable domain, rest sourced from reference TRBV29-1 and TRBJ1-6, is SAVISQKPSRDICQRGTSLTIQCQVDSQVTMMFWYRQQPGQSLTLIATANQGSEATYESGFVIDKFPISRPNLTFSTLTVSNMSPEDSSIYLCSVKEGTGGSPLHFGNGTRLTVT.

At least ten counts were recorded for this clonotype. The rearrangement uses TRBV6-2 or TRBV6-3 and TRBJ2-7; TRBD2 agrees at 8 bases. The CDR3 extends over 17 amino acids. The germline V gene encodes CDR1 MNHEY and CDR2 SVGEGT. J was trimmed by 1 base and V by 2 bases; bases with no gene match: 10. The CDR3 sequence is CASSYAGGAGDSYEQYF. CDR3 sequence (DNA): TGTGCCAGCAGTTACGCCGGGGGAGCGGGGGATTCCTACGAGCAGTACTTC.

This clonotype is a singleton in its sample. The junction departs from germline at one end; a sequencing error may be responsible. The rearrangement uses TRBV7-9 and TRBJ1-2; D is possibly TRBD1 (5 bases). CDR1 is SEHNR, CDR2 FQNEAQ, per germline (reference sequence). This CDR3 region has 16 residues. The DNA for the CDR3 is TGTGCCAGCAACTTATCGTTGGACACCTACCGGTATGGCTACACCTTC. Amino acid sequence: CASNLSLDTYRYGYTF. Based on the CDR3 plus reference TRBV7-9 and TRBJ1-2, the full variable domain is DTGVSQNPRHKITKRGQNVTFRCDPISEHNRLYWYRQTLGQGPEFLTYFQNEAQLEKSRLLSDRFSAERPKGSFSTLEIQRTEQGDSAMYLCASNLSLDTYRYGYTFGSGTRLTVV.

This chain uses TRBV5-1 with TRBJ2-7; D is undetermined. Germline loops: CDR1 SGHRS, CDR2 YFSETQ. The CDR3 sequence is 15 residues long. Trimming stripped 0 bases from V and 0 bases from J, with 10 bases between. The CDR3 bases are TGCGCCAGCAGCTTGGCGGAGAACCTCTCCTACGAGCAGTACTTC. Amino acid sequence: CASSLAENLSYEQYF.

The gene calls are TRBV9 and TRBJ1-1; 9 bases agree with TRBD1. The germline V gene encodes CDR1 SGDLS and CDR2 YYNGEE. The V and J ends lost 3 bases and 8 bases, in that order; junction bases with no gene match: 5. CDR3 length equals 13 residues. CDR3 DNA: TGTGCCAGCAGCGACTTAACAGGGGGCGAAGCTTTCTTT. Translated, it gives CASSDLTGGEAFF.

About this clonotype itself: Possible read error: a much larger clone is one base away. V and J are TRBV6-5 and TRBJ2-1; maybe TRBD1 (6 bases). CDR3 size: 15 residues. The germline V gene has CDR1 MNHEY and CDR2 SVGAGI. The CDR3 protein is CACSYSWGPYNEQFF. Here the CDR3 DNA reads TGTGCCTGCAGTTACTCGTGGGGGCCCTACAATGAGCAGTTCTTC.

This clonotype was seen ten or more times. The V and J genes are TRBV6-2 or TRBV6-3 and TRBJ2-5; D possibly corresponds to TRBD2 (5 bases). The V gene lost 6 bases and the J gene lost 5 bases, with 13 bases spanning the gap. This CDR3 spans 13 amino acids. Germline lookup yields CDR1 MNHEY and CDR2 SVGEGT. The CDR3 DNA reads TGTGCCAGCAGACCTTCTAGCCACGAGACCCAGTACTTC. Its protein is CASRPSSHETQYF.

This clonotype was counted a few times. The chain joins TRBV30 to TRBJ2-7; possible D gene TRBD1, 6 bases. Trimming took off 6 bases at V and 5 bases at J, with 17 bases between the two ends. From germline, CDR1 is GTSNPN and CDR2 SVGIG (reference sequence). The length of the CDR3 is 13 residues. The CDR3 region has the DNA TGTGCCTGTCGAGGGGACATTGTCGACGAGCAGTACTTC. Translating it yields CACRGDIVDEQYF. Together with reference TRBV30 and TRBJ2-7, the CDR3 gives the full variable domain: SQTIHQWPATLVQPVGSPLSLECTVEGTSNPNLYWYRQAAGRGLQLLFYSVGIGQISSEVPQNLSASRPQDRQFILSSKKLLLSDSGFYLCACRGDIVDEQYFGPGTRLTVT.

As for this clonotype: A junction end diverges from the germline sequence, so it may reflect a read error. The chain employs TRBV7-8 and TRBJ1-2; a weak D match, TRBD1 (6 bases). CDR1 and CDR2 from the germline V gene are SGHVS and FQNEAQ. The CDR3 covers 14 residues. The CDR3 is CASSFREGGYGYTF. In DNA form, the CDR3 reads TGTGCCAGTAGCTTCAGGGAAGGGGGCTATGGCTACACCTTC.

This chain uses TRBV27 with TRBJ2-1; the D is unclear. This CDR3 has 13 amino acids. The V and J ends lost 3 bases and 5 bases respectively, with 8 bases between them. Germline CDR1 is MNHEY and CDR2 is SMNVEV (reference sequence). CDR3 sequence reads: CASSFTTNNEQFF. The CDR3 DNA reads TGTGCCAGCAGTTTTACTACAAACAATGAGCAGTTCTTC.

This clonotype was observed once. The chain links TRBV24-1 to TRBJ2-1; D possibly matches TRBD1 or TRBD2 (6 bases each). This CDR3 has 18 residues. V lost 4 bases to trimming and J lost 5 bases, with 23 bases between them. Germline CDR1 and CDR2: KGHDR and SFDVKD. The DNA of the CDR3 is TGTGCCACCAGTGACATCGACGAGGGGGGACCGCTTAACAATGAGCAGTTCTTC. It specifies CATSDIDEGGPLNNEQFF.

This clonotype was picked up many times. The CDR3 loop reads CASNERAKNIQYF. The DNA for the CDR3 is TGTGCCAGCAACGAAAGGGCCAAAAACATTCAGTACTTC. The rearrangement joins TRBV5-6 to TRBJ2-4, with D unclear. The ends were cut back, 6 bases at V and 1 base at J, with 8 bases in the middle. In germline, CDR1 is SGHDT, CDR2 YYEEEE. The CDR3 extends over 13 amino acids.

This clonotype was detected only a few times. This sequence joins TRBV6-2 or TRBV6-3 and TRBJ1-1; D is undetermined. Germline V lookup: CDR1 MNHEY, CDR2 SVGEGT. This CDR3 has 14 amino acids. With 0 bases removed from V and 6 bases from J, the gap between germline ends came to 11 bases. DNA for the CDR3: TGTGCCAGCAGTTACTCGCGGCAGTTACCTGAAGCTTTCTTT. It codes for CASSYSRQLPEAFF.

The V and J genes are TRBV6-6 and TRBJ2-4; no definite D call. Deletions cut 5 bases from V and 13 bases from J, with 12 bases between. There are 11 residues in the CDR3. In germline, CDR1 is MNHNY, CDR2 SVGAGI (reference sequence). The CDR3 bases are TGTGCCAGCAGTCCTGCCAATGAGCAGTACTTC. It specifies CASSPANEQYF.

This clonotype was observed at least ten times. The chain employs TRBV4-3 and TRBJ2-5, with D possibly TRBD1 on 5 matching bases. In germline, CDR1 is LGHNA, CDR2 YSLEER. CDR3 size: 18 residues. V was cut by 0 bases and J by 1 base, with 18 bases left in between. The CDR3, as DNA: TGCGCCAGCAGCCAAGACTCTATTGGCAGGGCGGTCCAAGAGACCCAGTACTTC. Residues: CASSQDSIGRAVQETQYF.

DNA of the CDR3: TGTGCCAGCAGTCCCATGGACAGAGAGAGAGCAGATATGCAATATTTT. This sequence encodes CASSPMDRERADMQYF. This sequence joins TRBV12-3 or TRBV12-4 and TRBJ2-3, with D tentatively TRBD1 (6 bases). Between the trimmed V and J ends, which lost 5 bases and 15 bases, there was a span of 30 bases. There are 16 residues in the CDR3.

This clonotype was seen at least ten times. The chain links TRBV5-5 to TRBJ1-2; no firm D call. CDR1 and CDR2 from the germline V gene are SGHKS and YYEKEE (reference sequence). This CDR3 spans 14 amino acids. V lost 3 bases to trimming and J lost 4 bases, with 13 bases between them. The CDR3 reads CASSSLINTYGYTF. The CDR3 DNA is TGTGCCAGCAGCTCTCTAATTAACACCTATGGCTACACCTTC. Supplemented by reference TRBV5-5 and TRBJ1-2, the full variable domain reads DAGVTQSPTHLIKTRGQQVTLRCSPISGHKSVSWYQQVLGQGPQFIFQYYEKEERGRGNFPDRFSARQFPNYSSELNVNALLLGDSALYLCASSSLINTYGYTFGSGTRLTVV.

This clonotype was observed a few times. The chain couples TRBV7-6 to TRBJ1-1; D possibly corresponds to TRBD1 (5 bases). V was trimmed by 4 bases and J by 2 bases, leaving 14 bases between them. CDR1 is SGHVS, CDR2 FNYEAQ, per germline. The CDR3 totals 15 residues. Written as DNA, the CDR3 is TGTGCCAGCAGCTGGGGGGGAGGGCAAAACACTGAAGCTTTCTTT. Protein sequence: CASSWGGGQNTEAFF.

Details on this clonotype: A single base separates this from a much larger clone, so it may be a read error. CDR3 loop: CAISGIRTDYGQYF. As DNA, the CDR3 is TGTGCCATCAGTGGGATACGGACAGACTACGGGCAGTACTTC. The chain has TRBV10-3 and TRBJ2-7, with D perhaps TRBD1 (6 bases). The CDR3 extends over 14 amino acids. Germline CDR1 is ENHRY and CDR2 is SYGVKD.

This clonotype was counted a few times. The V gene is TRBV29-1, the J gene TRBJ1-1; D is perhaps TRBD1 (6 bases). CDR3 size: 15 residues. Germline V gives CDR1 SQVTM, CDR2 ANQGSEA. Trimming stripped 4 bases from V and 2 bases from J, with 17 bases between. CDR3 residues: CSVGAKGGKNTEAFF. The CDR3, as DNA: TGCAGCGTTGGGGCCAAGGGGGGTAAAAACACTGAAGCTTTCTTT.

This clonotype came up many times. The chain links TRBV29-1 to TRBJ2-7; TRBD1 matches at 12 bases. The germline CDR1 and CDR2 sequences are SQVTM and ANQGSEA. The CDR3 covers 14 residues. With 6 bases clipped from V and 2 bases from J, the junction kept 5 bases outside the gene matches. Here the CDR3 DNA reads TGCAGCGTCAACCGGGACAGGGGGCCCTACGAGCAGTACTTC. Amino acid sequence: CSVNRDRGPYEQYF.